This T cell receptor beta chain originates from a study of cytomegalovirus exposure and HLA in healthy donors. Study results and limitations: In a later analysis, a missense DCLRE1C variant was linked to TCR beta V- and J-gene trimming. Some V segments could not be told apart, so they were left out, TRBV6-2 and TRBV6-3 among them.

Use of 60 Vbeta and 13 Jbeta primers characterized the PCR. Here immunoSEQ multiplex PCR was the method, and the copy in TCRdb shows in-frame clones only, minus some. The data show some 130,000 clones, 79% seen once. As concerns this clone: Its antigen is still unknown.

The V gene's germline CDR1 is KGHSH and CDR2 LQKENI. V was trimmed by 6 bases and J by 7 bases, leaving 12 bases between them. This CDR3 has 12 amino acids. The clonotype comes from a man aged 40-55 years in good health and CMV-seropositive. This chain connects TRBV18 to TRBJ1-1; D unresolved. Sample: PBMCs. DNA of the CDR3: TGTGCCAGCTCGCGGGCTGTAGGTGAAGCTTTCTTT. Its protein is CASSRAVGEAFF.